This T cell receptor (beta chain) was identified during a study of T cells in Graves' hyperthyroidism and ophthalmopathy. Study-wide results and limits: A 13 V-J model separated ophthalmopathy from stable hyperthyroidism.

This clonotype was seen at least ten times. Its matching antigen is unknown. Per germline, CDR1 SGHVS and CDR2 FNYEAQ. CDR3 length: 13 residues. Trimming took off 5 bases at V and 3 bases at J, with 11 bases between the two ends. RNA transcripts provided the source from which TCR beta CDR3 regions were amplified. Primed by the HTBI set, a first-round RT-PCR was run on the TCR CDR3. TCRdb re-called the multiplex PCR reads with MiXCR, one entry per CDR3 protein. The sample holds 250,000 to 350,000 distinct CDR3 sequences; over 15% are singletons and the top ten take 55% to 60%. At least 3 on the Clinical Activity Score was recorded for ophthalmopathy patients, who also had NOSPECS grade at least 4 and duration under 3 months.

The gene calls are TRBV7-6 and TRBJ2-7; D gene ambiguous. The TCR comes from a woman aged 60 to 75 with Graves' ophthalmopathy. The sample comprised blood. The CDR3 DNA follows: TGTGCCAGCAGCCTCGGCCCAGACTACGAGCAGTACTTC. Translation: CASSLGPDYEQYF.